The present TCR beta chain was sequenced within a study of blood T cell repertoires in COVID-19. At the level of the study: Donors in the United States, Italy and Spain gave samples during acute or convalescent COVID-19. T cells, B-cell-depleted T cells, or PBMCs supplied cDNA or gDNA.

Original processing methods: Estimation of nucleated cell counts relied on the amplification of reference gene primers. The table came from immunoSEQ multiplex PCR; TCRdb's copy has only in-frame clones and leaves some out. The V and J calls and clone size are taken from that table; D and trimming were inferred from the DNA. The table has over 100,000 clones, around nine tenths seen once. Sequenced input: peripheral blood. The TCR originated in a human donor with acute or convalescent COVID-19. The donor label of this sample is uncertain.

CDR3 sequence: CASSRQGGTEAFF. Here the CDR3 DNA reads TGTGCCAGTAGTCGACAGGGGGGGACTGAAGCTTTCTTT. The rearrangement links TRBV19 to TRBJ1-1; TRBD1 matches 9 bases. Per germline, CDR1 LNHDA and CDR2 SQIVND (reference sequence). This CDR3 spans 13 amino acids. The junction had 3 bases not matched to a gene; V was cut back by 5 bases and J by 5 bases.